These 25 T cell receptor beta chains originate from one sample sequenced in a study of T cell responses to AZD1222 COVID-19 vaccine. TCRdb keeps only in-frame clones here, not all; method: immunoSEQ multiplex PCR. The sample shows tens of thousands of clones, roughly 75% of them seen only once. The material was peripheral blood, obtained 28 days after the second AZD1222 dose. The receptors stem from an adult who received the AZD1222 COVID-19 vaccine.

This chain links TRBV7-9 with TRBJ1-1, with D maybe TRBD1 (6 bases). With 5 bases removed from V and 6 bases from J, the gap between germline ends came to 13 bases. Germline V gives CDR1 SEHNR, CDR2 FQNEAQ (reference sequence). CDR3 length: 13 residues. The CDR3 is CASSRPPGAEAFF. Written as DNA, the CDR3 is TGTGCCAGCAGCCGGCCCCCAGGGGCTGAAGCTTTCTTT.

This clone was observed a single time. V usage is TRBV28 and J usage is TRBJ1-6; 7 bases match TRBD1. The CDR3 is 14 amino acids. The germline CDR1 and CDR2 sequences are MDHEN and SYDVKM. Losses at the gene ends were 5 bases for V and 8 bases for J; bases not matched to a gene: 6. In DNA form, the CDR3 reads TGTGCCAGCAGTCCGGGACAGACCCATTCACCCCTCCACTTT. It is translated as CASSPGQTHSPLHF.

This chain links TRBV11-3 with TRBJ2-1; no clear D gene. The V and J ends lost 5 bases and 5 bases respectively, with 10 bases between them. The germline V gene encodes CDR1 SGHNT and CDR2 YENEEA. The CDR3 runs 13 residues. Here the CDR3 reads CASSHGENNEQFF. In nucleotides, the CDR3 is TGTGCCAGCAGCCACGGCGAGAACAATGAGCAGTTCTTC. Supplemented by reference TRBV11-3 and TRBJ2-1, the full variable domain reads EAGVVQSPRYKIIEKKQPVAFWCNPISGHNTLYWYLQNLGQGPELLIRYENEEAVDDSQLPKDRFSAERLKGVDSTLKIQPAELGDSAVYLCASSHGENNEQFFGPGTRLTVL.

This sequence joins TRBV9 and TRBJ2-3; 7 bases fit TRBD1. The CDR3 totals 13 residues. Germline CDR1 reads SGDLS; CDR2 reads YYNGEE. Unmatched junction bases numbered 2, after V lost 4 bases and J lost 3 bases. In DNA, the CDR3 is TGTGCCAGCAGCCCAGGGGGTACAGATACGCAGTATTTT. Its translation: CASSPGGTDTQYF. Using reference TRBV9 and TRBJ2-3 for the parts outside the CDR3, the full variable domain is DSGVTQTPKHLITATGQRVTLRCSPRSGDLSVYWYQQSLDQGLQFLIQYYNGEERAKGNILERFSAQQFPDLHSELNLSSLELGDSALYFCASSPGGTDTQYFGPGTRLTVL.

This clone came up a few times. For the CDR3, the DNA is TGTGCCACCATGGCGTCCCGTGGGTTGACGAACATTCAGTACTTC. This translates into CATMASRGLTNIQYF. This chain connects TRBV19 to TRBJ2-4; D is ambiguous. The length of the CDR3 is 15 residues. The V end lost 10 bases, the J end lost 7 bases, and 23 bases lay between the germline ends. CDR1 and CDR2 (germline): LNHDA, SQIVND (reference sequence).

V is TRBV5-1 and J is TRBJ2-1; 12 nucleotides match TRBD2. From germline, CDR1 is SGHRS and CDR2 YFSETQ. J lost 3 bases, V lost 0 bases, and 10 bases had no gene match. This CDR3 comprises 19 residues. CDR3 sequence (DNA): TGCGCCAGCAGCTTGGCTCCTAGCGGGGGGGCCTCACTCTACAATGAGCAGTTCTTC. Encoded protein: CASSLAPSGGASLYNEQFF.

The rearrangement joins TRBV28 to TRBJ2-3, with D perhaps assigned TRBD1 or TRBD2 (6 bases each). This CDR3 comprises 15 residues. Germline values: CDR1 MDHEN, CDR2 SYDVKM. Trimming stripped 7 bases from V and 2 bases from J, with 16 bases between. Here the CDR3 reads CASTPPGGNTDTQYF. CDR3 nucleotides: TGTGCCAGCACCCCCCCCGGGGGCAACACAGATACGCAGTATTTT.

The chain joins TRBV7-3 to TRBJ2-1; TRBD1 matches at 11 bases. Per germline, CDR1 SGHTA and CDR2 FQGTGA. J was trimmed by 6 bases and V by 1 base; bases with no gene match: 11. There are 18 residues in the CDR3. In DNA, the CDR3 is TGTGCCAGCAGCTTAAGCCGGCCTGGGACAGGGGGGAGCAATGAGCAGTTCTTC. Translation gives CASSLSRPGTGGSNEQFF.

The rearrangement joins TRBV27 to TRBJ2-7; no firm D call. V lost 9 bases and J 12 bases, leaving 18 bases between the germline ends. The CDR3 covers 11 residues. CDR1 is MNHEY, CDR2 SMNVEV, per germline (reference sequence). CDR3 sequence (DNA): TGTGCCAGTCCACAAACCCCAAACCCGTACTTC. The encoded protein is CASPQTPNPYF.

Remarks on this clone: The junction differs from germline at one of its ends, possibly a read error. V usage is TRBV7-8 and J usage is TRBJ2-2; possible D gene TRBD2, 5 bases. Germline V CDR1 and CDR2: SGHVS, FQNEAQ. CDR3 length equals 15 residues. The CDR3 protein is CASSLANANTGELFF. The CDR3 bases are TGTGCCAGCAGCCTAGCCAACGCGAACACCGGGGAGCTGTTTTTT. The full variable domain, rest sourced from reference TRBV7-8 and TRBJ2-2, is GAGVSQSPRYKVAKRGQDVALRCDPISGHVSLFWYQQALGQGPEFLTYFQNEAQLDKSGLPSDRFFAERPEGSVSTLKIQRTQQEDSAVYLCASSLANANTGELFFGEGSRLTVL.

The rearrangement joins TRBV28 to TRBJ2-4; D is perhaps TRBD2 (6 bases). V lost 3 bases, J lost 1 base, and 7 bases lay in between. The germline CDR1 and CDR2 sequences are MDHEN and SYDVKM. This CDR3 is 14 amino acids long. In DNA, the CDR3 is TGTGCCAGCAGTTTCGGAGGGGCCAAAAACATTCAGTACTTC. This translates into CASSFGGAKNIQYF.

This chain joins TRBV5-6 and TRBJ1-6; D may be TRBD1 (6 bases). CDR3 size: 17 residues. Trimming removed 1 base at V and 0 bases at J, with 11 bases between. CDR1 is SGHDT and CDR2 is YYEEEE in the germline V gene. CDR3 coding DNA: TGTGCCAGCAGCTTGCGACAGGCCTTCTCCTATAATTCACCCCTCCACTTT. It is translated as CASSLRQAFSYNSPLHF. The entire variable domain, with the rest obtained from reference TRBV5-6 and TRBJ1-6, is as follows: DAGVTQSPTHLIKTRGQQVTLRCSPKSGHDTVSWYQQALGQGPQFIFQYYEEEERQRGNFPDRFSGHQFPNYSSELNVNALLLGDSALYLCASSLRQAFSYNSPLHFGNGTRLTVT.

In DNA form, the CDR3 reads TGTGCCAGCAGCTCCGACAGGAACAATGAGCAGTTCTTC. It yields the protein CASSSDRNNEQFF. The V gene is TRBV7-2, the J gene TRBJ2-1, with a tentative D call TRBD1 (6 bases). Looked up from germline, CDR1 is SGHTA and CDR2 is FQGNSA. The V gene lost 4 bases and the J gene lost 5 bases, with 9 bases spanning the gap. The CDR3 is 13 amino acids. The full variable domain, in which reference TRBV7-2 and TRBJ2-1 provide the parts outside the CDR3, is GAGVSQSPSNKVTEKGKDVELRCDPISGHTALYWYRQSLGQGLEFLIYFQGNSAPDKSGLPSDRFSAERTGGSVSTLTIQRTQQEDSAVYLCASSSDRNNEQFFGPGTRLTVL.

The gene calls are TRBV7-6 and TRBJ2-2, with 11 bases lining up with TRBD1. In germline, CDR1 is SGHVS, CDR2 FNYEAQ. V shed 5 bases, J shed 5 bases, and the junction held 4 bases outside the gene matches. The CDR3 contains 15 residues. CDR3 loop: CASSLGQGVTGELFF. The CDR3, as DNA: TGTGCCAGCAGCCTGGGACAGGGGGTTACCGGGGAGCTGTTTTTT.

V and J are TRBV7-6 and TRBJ2-1; TRBD1 might be the D (6 bases). The V and J ends lost 3 bases and 7 bases respectively, with 10 bases between them. The CDR3 has 13 residues. Germline V CDR1 and CDR2: SGHVS, FNYEAQ. The CDR3 DNA reads as TGTGCCAGCAGCTTGTTCCAGGGGAATGAGCAGTTCTTC. Its translation: CASSLFQGNEQFF.

The rearrangement links TRBV7-2 to TRBJ1-3; no firm D call. The germline gives CDR1 SGHTA, CDR2 FQGNSA. The CDR3 covers 15 residues. The ends were cut back, 3 bases at V and 2 bases at J, with 11 bases in the middle. For the CDR3, the DNA is TGTGCCAGCAGCTTGCGTGGGTCGCCTGGAAACACCATATATTTT. This gives the protein CASSLRGSPGNTIYF.

This chain joins TRBV7-8 and TRBJ2-7; TRBD2 matches at 8 bases. Germline values: CDR1 SGHVS, CDR2 FQNEAQ. This CDR3 is built from 15 residues. V shed 4 bases, J shed 2 bases, and the junction held 7 bases outside the gene matches. CDR3 residues: CASSSPGGGTYEQYF. Here the CDR3 DNA reads TGTGCCAGCAGCTCCCCTGGCGGGGGGACCTACGAGCAGTACTTC.

In the case of this clone: Additional DNA sequences in this sample encode the identical CDR3. The rearrangement links TRBV7-9 to TRBJ1-5; D gene unclear. The CDR3 has 12 residues. Trimming removed 3 bases from V and 4 bases from J, with 4 bases in between. The germline V gene has CDR1 SEHNR and CDR2 FQNEAQ (reference sequence). The CDR3 DNA is TGTGCCAGCAGCTTCGGGAATCAGCCCCAGCATTTT. Translation: CASSFGNQPQHF.

This clone was seen just once. V is TRBV18 and J is TRBJ2-7; no clear D gene. The CDR3 has 14 residues. The V and J ends lost 0 bases and 5 bases respectively, with 11 bases between them. Germline V gene sequence: CDR1 KGHSH, CDR2 LQKENI. The DNA of the CDR3 is TGTGCCAGCTCACCACCGGTTATATCGAACGAGCAGTACTTC. It yields the protein CASSPPVISNEQYF.

The V call is TRBV4-2, the J call TRBJ2-1; 8 bases are a match to TRBD1. V lost 1 base to trimming and J lost 6 bases; unmatched junction nucleotides: 5. Germline CDR1 reads LGHNA; CDR2 reads YNFKEQ. CDR3 length: 15 residues. In DNA form, the CDR3 reads TGTGCCAGCAGCCAAGCCGTCGACAGGGGCAATGAGCAGTTCTTC. It codes for CASSQAVDRGNEQFF.

The rearrangement uses TRBV4-3 and TRBJ2-2; D unclear. Per the germline V gene, CDR1 is LGHNA and CDR2 is YSLEER. Trimming removed 3 bases at V and 2 bases at J, with 10 bases between. The CDR3 totals 15 residues. CDR3 sequence: CASSQSPLNTGELFF. The CDR3 DNA sequence: TGCGCCAGCAGCCAGAGTCCTCTAAACACCGGGGAGCTGTTTTTT.

The chain combines TRBV10-3 with TRBJ2-2, with TRBD2 matching over 8 bases. Germline loops: CDR1 ENHRY, CDR2 SYGVKD. V was clipped by 8 bases and J by 6 bases; unmatched bases: 14. This CDR3 is 16 amino acids long. The CDR3 bases are TGTGCCATCTCCCAACAACCGGGACTAGAAGCCGGGGAGCTGTTTTTT. Its protein product is CAISQQPGLEAGELFF.

The CDR3 coding sequence is TGTGCCAGCAGCCAAGGGATGAACACTGAAGCTTTCTTT. It translates to CASSQGMNTEAFF. The rearrangement joins TRBV28 to TRBJ1-1; D is uncertain. The germline V gene encodes CDR1 MDHEN and CDR2 SYDVKM. The V and J ends lost 6 bases and 0 bases respectively, with 8 bases between them. This CDR3 is built from 13 residues. The complete variable domain, with remaining parts taken from reference TRBV28 and TRBJ1-1, reads DVKVTQSSRYLVKRTGEKVFLECVQDMDHENMFWYRQDPGLGLRLIYFSYDVKMKEKGDIPEGYSVSREKKERFSLILESASTNQTSMYLCASSQGMNTEAFFGQGTRLTVV.

There are a few counts of this clone. The chain links TRBV6-5 to TRBJ2-7; tentative D call: TRBD2 (6 bases). This CDR3 is built from 15 residues. V shed 7 bases and J shed 2 bases, with 18 bases lying between them. Germline V gives CDR1 MNHEY, CDR2 SVGAGI. The chain's CDR3 is CASTGWGVATYEQYF. Here the CDR3 DNA reads TGTGCCAGCACCGGATGGGGGGTAGCTACCTACGAGCAGTACTTC.

V gene TRBV27 combines with J gene TRBJ2-3, with D possibly TRBD1 on 6 matching bases. The germline CDR1 and CDR2 sequences are MNHEY and SMNVEV (reference sequence). The CDR3 covers 13 residues. Deletions cut 5 bases from V and 6 bases from J, with 12 bases between. The CDR3 sequence: CASSTGTPDTQYF. The DNA for the CDR3 is TGTGCCAGCAGTACCGGGACACCCGATACGCAGTATTTT.